What follows is one T cell receptor beta chain and its context. This clone has just a few counts. Which antigen it targets is not known. Base qualities are not at hand, and no much larger clone is one base apart. Trimming at the junction amounts to 4 bases on V and 1 base on J, and the germline ends lie 10 bases apart. For CDR1 and CDR2, the germline V gene lists SQVTM and ANQGSEA. Its CDR3 holds 14 amino acids, cysteine through phenylalanine. Just the 42-base CDR3 DNA is kept, in frame starting at base 1. The source of the sample is a study of cytomegalovirus exposure and HLA in healthy donors (dated by TCRdb to 2017 to 2019). In the study overall: In an earlier analysis of 550 to 750 of the donors, approximately 300 Gb of sequence data and 117 million unique TCR beta sequences from 150 million to 200 million T cells were reported. Around 320 gigabases of sequencing data and approximately 85 million unique TCR sequences were included in an early release covering over 600 HLA-typed donors. The genetic ancestry cluster associated with self-reported Caucasian donors included 81% of the approximately 430 genotyped donors. The aim of the study was to test whether cataloging public T cell receptors could identify signatures of past pathogen exposure. Using immunosequencing, the study profiled T cell repertoires from 640 or so subjects and related those repertoires to cytomegalovirus serostatus. A separate validation cohort of more than 100 different subjects was used in addition to the roughly 670-subject first cohort. To predict cytomegalovirus infection status, the study brought together high-throughput TCR immunosequencing, statistical association of individual TCRs with disease status, and machine learning. In a later analysis, previously published TCR beta repertoires from roughly 710 donors were re-analyzed and high-resolution HLA genotyping was added so that TCR occurrence patterns could be studied. The later analysis used no new phenotypic data to find candidate immune exposures, relying instead on TCR beta sequences and their occurrence across donors. An earlier analysis of 587 of the donors applied high-throughput TCR beta sequencing to assess whether each TCR beta V gene segment acted as functional or pseudogenic. Donor age, sex, ethnicity and CMV serostatus were compiled alongside the repertoire data. In a later genetic analysis, genome-wide SNP genotypes for about 55% of the roughly 700 donors were used, and that subset was treated as a discovery cohort. Every repertoire in the discovery cohort had been generated on one and the same sequencing platform. Class I and class II HLA loci were covered by the typing at four-digit resolution. The number of typed donors differed by locus: roughly 629-630 for A, B, C, DRB1 and DQB1; approximately 530 for DQA1; about 600 for DPA1; and some 430 for DPB1. About five DR-DQ haplotypes were handled as single units for association and clustering, since linkage in the cohort was strong. Among roughly 400 genotyped donors of the cohort, an average of around 240,000 unique TCR beta nucleotide sequences was sequenced per donor, of which about 18% were non-productive. The research as a whole found: Because the 87-base-pair reads could not distinguish some IMGT-functional V segments, including TRBV6-2 and TRBV6-3, those segments were excluded. Only TCR beta chains were sequenced in this cohort, and the absence of alpha or paired-chain data limited detectable features. Most CMV-associated TCR beta chains appeared to be HLA-restricted in a later analysis, and the HLA associations seemed to be driven largely by CMV exposure. Most TCR sequences were observed very rarely across donors, whereas some public TCRs were present in many individuals. A later genetic analysis reported fewer N-insertions in productive TCRs among donors in an Asian-associated ancestry cluster than the approximately 700-donor mean. Specific HLA alleles were associated with roughly 16,000 TCR beta sequences at a false discovery rate of 0.05 in a later analysis. The authors suggested that the approach could potentially be extended to other disease states and immunological phenotypes. Linkage disequilibrium might explain the correlated functional status among segregating V segments, but an unknown experimental factor could not be ruled out. In a later analysis, HLA-associated TCR beta chains were found to be more clonally expanded and to have lower generation probabilities than equally common non-associated chains. The study listed 164 TCR beta chains as associated with cytomegalovirus. The classifier was reported to diagnose cytomegalovirus status with high specificity and sensitivity in both the original cohort and the validation cohort. Presence/absence analyses assumed roughly uniform sequencing depth across donors, an assumption that may not hold. Because HLA typing was missing for some donors at each locus, association tests included only the typed subset. Assigning TCR associations to individual alleles was difficult when HLA alleles, especially DR and DQ, strongly co-occurred. In a later analysis, the rate of TCR association differed among HLA loci, with DRB1 alleles having the most associated TCRs and HLA-C alleles having the fewest. A further reported finding was that TCR beta sequences accurately predicted the HLA-A and HLA-B alleles for most subjects in the first cohort. In a later analysis, several top co-occurrence clusters were reported to appear linked to parvovirus B19, influenza, CMV and Epstein-Barr virus. Because counts were too low, seventeen rarely observed V segments, including chromosome 9 orphons, were left out of the earlier analysis of approximately 580 of the donors. In vitro tests confirmed that three of the cytomegalovirus-associated TCR beta chains recognize cytomegalovirus antigens. V-gene and J-gene trimming of TCR beta chains was associated with a missense DCLRE1C variant in a later genetic analysis, and the association was replicated in an independent cohort. Immune exposure information for the cohort was limited to CMV serostatus. The sequencing pipeline was judged likely to have produced a cluster of highly shared sequence variants as a technical artifact. An earlier analysis of 587 of the donors showed that most TCR beta V segments appeared in productive rearrangements either about 87% or about 30% of the time, which broadly matched IMGT annotations.

The cohort was made up of hundreds of healthy bone marrow donors. All cohort members were sampled while nominally healthy, although unrecorded immune exposures were likely present. The donor tested CMV seronegative, placing the donor among the approximately 400 seronegative members of the cohort. Every donor gave a peripheral blood sample, and the peripheral blood mononuclear cells from that sample were used for TCR beta sequencing. Genomic DNA extraction from the blood cell samples was performed with the Qiagen DNeasy Blood Extraction Kit. Receptors were amplified or captured by the immunoSEQ multiplex PCR assay. A mixture of 60 forward primers for TCR Vbeta segments and 13 reverse primers for TCR Jbeta segments was used in the multiplex PCR. A multiplex PCR assay on genomic DNA amplified the CDR3 region of rearranged TCR beta genes. The amplified TCR beta libraries were sequenced on the Illumina HiSeq System as 87-base-pair reads. For the original study's pipeline: A later analysis counted about 76 million unique TCR beta chains across the 666 repertoires, and 10 million to 12 million of these chains were shared by at least two donors. Raw reads were error-corrected and collapsed into unique sequences with a nearest-neighbor algorithm that merged closely related sequences to remove PCR and sequencing errors. V, D and J gene segments were assigned by aligning CDR3 sequences to IMGT reference sequences. Each retained sequence needed at least a six-nucleotide match to both a V gene segment and a J gene segment. Rearrangements were classified as productive when the CDR3 lacked stop codons and remained in frame with V and J, and all other rearrangements were classified as non-productive. Following IMGT convention, CDR3 was defined as the stretch from the second conserved V-encoded cysteine to the conserved J-encoded phenylalanine. Sequences without an unambiguous match to a single V gene segment were excluded from the earlier analysis of 450 to 650 of the donors. In an earlier analysis of several hundred of the donors, V segments were called functional above 56.7% productive rearrangements and were called segregating when the between-donor standard deviation exceeded 5%. A statistical classification framework was developed to diagnose cytomegalovirus status using the catalog of TCR beta chain sequences. In a later analysis, V and J genes were assigned by comparing TCR nucleotide sequences against IMGT/GENE-DB human TR gene sequences. The TCRdist pipeline was used in a later analysis to assign CDR3 sequences and most-parsimonious VDJ recombination scenarios. In a later analysis, every TCR beta chain was defined by the combination of its CDR3 amino acid sequence and its V-gene family, and reads without a unique V-gene family were dropped. As a way to deal with suspected cross-contamination and a sequencing artifact, a later analysis dropped hundreds of nucleotide sequences that were highly shared and had low generation probability. In a later analysis, a clonal expansion index was calculated for each public chain from normalized within-repertoire ranks of inferred template counts. A later analysis computed generation probabilities with a VDJ recombination model fitted to out-of-frame rearrangements, and checked the results against IGoR. Hypergeometric tests were used in a later analysis to score TCR-TCR, TCR-HLA and TCR-CMV co-occurrence, with a repertoire-size bias correction applied to the TCR pairs. A later analysis estimated false discovery rates by permuting HLA or CMV assignments 20 times. In a later analysis, co-occurring TCRs were grouped with DBSCAN, and TCRdist sequence similarity was added when clustering was performed within HLA-allele-positive subsets. For co-occurrence clustering, repertoires with fewer than 30,000 or more than 120,000 public chains were excluded, along with five repertoires with anomalous nucleotide sharing. TCRdb took this table from immuneACCESS and kept in-frame rearrangements with V and J called. Such tables lack part of the clones; where checked against another copy, unresolved V genes explain under half of the gap, and the rest is unexplained. That table gives V, J and clone size, and the DNA gave D and trimming. This sample has over 70,000 clones in its table, and about 66% of those were observed once. The ten largest clones capture 2.1% of the sample.

This receptor was identified in a man younger than 40 in good health and CMV-seronegative. The material sequenced was PBMCs. The chain employs TRBV29-1 and TRBJ2-2, and perhaps TRBD1 as D gene, on 6 matching bases. The nucleotides read TGCAGCGTTGCCGGGACACTGAACACCGGGGAGCTGTTTTTT. This yields the protein CSVAGTLNTGELFF.